In this sample, the clone carrying this T cell receptor (beta chain) turned up many times. This sample is part of a study of early T cells in non-severe SARS-CoV-2 infection. With 5 bases clipped from V and 5 bases from J, the junction kept 8 bases outside the gene matches. The CDR3 has 16 amino acids. The germline V gene encodes CDR1 MDHEN and CDR2 SYDVKM. As part of library construction, unique molecular identifiers were attached to individual cDNA molecules. One entry per CDR3 protein, called by TCRdb with MiXCR from the 5' RACE reads. Among about 77,000 distinct CDR3 sequences listed, over 9% were seen once.

This sequence originates from an adult who was a healthcare worker with PCR-confirmed SARS-CoV-2 infection or an uninfected control (not recorded which). The material sequenced was whole blood. V usage is TRBV28 and J usage is TRBJ2-7, with TRBD2 matching 14 bases. The CDR3 protein is CASSGTSGRASDEQYF. The CDR3 DNA follows: TGTGCCAGCAGTGGGACTAGCGGGAGAGCGAGCGACGAGCAGTACTTC.